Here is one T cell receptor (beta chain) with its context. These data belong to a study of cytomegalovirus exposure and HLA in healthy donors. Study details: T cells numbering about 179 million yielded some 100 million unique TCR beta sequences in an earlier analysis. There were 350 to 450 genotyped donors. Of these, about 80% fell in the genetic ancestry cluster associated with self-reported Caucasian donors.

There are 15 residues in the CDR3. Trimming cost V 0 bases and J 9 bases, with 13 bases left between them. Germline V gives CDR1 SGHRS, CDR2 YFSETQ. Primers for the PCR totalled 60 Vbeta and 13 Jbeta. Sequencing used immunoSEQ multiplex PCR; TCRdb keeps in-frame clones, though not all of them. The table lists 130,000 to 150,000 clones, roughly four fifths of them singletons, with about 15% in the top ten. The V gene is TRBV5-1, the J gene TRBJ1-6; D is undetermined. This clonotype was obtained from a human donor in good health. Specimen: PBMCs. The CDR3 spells CASSLGAWLGSPLHF. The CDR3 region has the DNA TGCGCCAGCAGCTTGGGGGCATGGTTGGGTTCACCCCTCCACTTT.